The present entry profiles one TCR beta chain with its context. Its specific antigen is unknown. One base away there is no much larger clone; base qualities are not given. Sequenced on an Illumina NovaSeq 6000. cDNA libraries for TCRalpha and TCRbeta were prepared by 5'RACE using constant-segment primers, with sample barcodes and unique molecular identifiers added. RNA was extracted from every sample with Trizol reagent. Library amplification was performed in two PCR steps, and a second sample barcode and Illumina TruSeq adapters were introduced in the second step. Libraries were sequenced on an Illumina NovaSeq with 2 x 150 bp paired-end reads. The source study handled its data this way. The reads were demultiplexed and collapsed into UMI-guided consensus sequences using migec v1.2.7. Using mixcr v2.1.11, the UMI consensuses were aligned to TRA and TRB V and J templates and assembled into clonotypes. Clonotypes were classified as expanded or contracted when called significant by both edgeR and NoisET, with noise models trained on biological replicates. For edgeR calls, the cutoffs were a false discovery rate-adjusted p below 0.01 and a log2 fold-change threshold of 1. As an exploratory analysis of dynamics, PCA with hierarchical clustering was applied to max-normalized trajectories of the 1000 most abundant clonotypes. Separately sequenced CD4+ and CD8+ repertoires were used to assign the CD4 or CD8 phenotype of responding clones. TCRdb's own reprocessing of the public reads used fastp at Q25 and MiXCR and kept productive beta chains. Merged by CDR3 protein, the rows form single entries marked with the most common genes and DNA. TCRdb's processing, not the authors', yielded these V and J calls. The sample table contains some 210,000 distinct CDR3 sequences; only one count was recorded for over 9.5% of them. Approximately 3% of the sample comes from the top ten.

The data were obtained in a study of T-cell memory formation after mild COVID-19 (TCRdb year 2021). The study in broad terms: Most TCR sequence clusters were specific to one of the two donors. Longitudinal TCRalpha and TCRbeta repertoire sequencing tracked T-cell clones expanding and contracting after mild COVID-19 in two donors. Two young, previously healthy adult volunteers, one female and one male, were included in the cohort. The study at large found these results: Only a couple of mild cases were covered by the study, and larger cohorts that include severe cases with pre-infection samples were considered necessary. Contracting CD4+ clones turned up mainly in the CM and EM memory subsets, whereas EMRA was where CD8+ clones were enriched. Balanced CD4/CD8 phenotypes were observed for clones contracting from day 15 to 85, whereas a bias towards CD4+ was observed for a second wave of clones expanding from day 15 to 37. The second-wave clones that peaked on day 37 were not confirmed to be SARS-CoV-2 specific. Some responding clones were detected in pre-infection memory, suggesting pre-existing cross-reactive memory T cells joined the SARS-CoV-2 response.

Based on the germline V gene, the CDR1 and CDR2 sequences are SGHTA and FQGNSA. V is shortened by 5 bases, J by 4 bases, and the region joining them spans 11 bases. The CDR3 spans 13 residues, from the cysteine through the phenylalanine. The only DNA kept is the CDR3, 39 bases in frame from the first base. Ficoll-Paque density gradient centrifugation was the method used to isolate PBMCs. The chain uses TRBV7-2 and TRBJ1-2; the D gene assignment is ambiguous. This receptor was identified in a man younger than 35 who had mild COVID-19 (a few samples of this study predate the infection). The sample titles of this study are shuffled in the database, so cell type and time point are left out; the donor was told from shared clones. What was sequenced was PBMCs or a T cell subset sorted from them (not recorded which). This receptor has the CDR3 CASSPPVPYGYTF. In nucleotide form, the sequence is TGTGCCAGCAGCCCGCCGGTGCCCTATGGCTACACCTTC. With all but the CDR3 taken from the reference TRBV7-2 and TRBJ1-2 genes, the full variable domain is: GAGVSQSPSNKVTEKGKDVELRCDPISGHTALYWYRQSLGQGLEFLIYFQGNSAPDKSGLPSDRFSAERTGGSVSTLTIQRTQQEDSAVYLCASSPPVPYGYTFGSGTRLTVV.